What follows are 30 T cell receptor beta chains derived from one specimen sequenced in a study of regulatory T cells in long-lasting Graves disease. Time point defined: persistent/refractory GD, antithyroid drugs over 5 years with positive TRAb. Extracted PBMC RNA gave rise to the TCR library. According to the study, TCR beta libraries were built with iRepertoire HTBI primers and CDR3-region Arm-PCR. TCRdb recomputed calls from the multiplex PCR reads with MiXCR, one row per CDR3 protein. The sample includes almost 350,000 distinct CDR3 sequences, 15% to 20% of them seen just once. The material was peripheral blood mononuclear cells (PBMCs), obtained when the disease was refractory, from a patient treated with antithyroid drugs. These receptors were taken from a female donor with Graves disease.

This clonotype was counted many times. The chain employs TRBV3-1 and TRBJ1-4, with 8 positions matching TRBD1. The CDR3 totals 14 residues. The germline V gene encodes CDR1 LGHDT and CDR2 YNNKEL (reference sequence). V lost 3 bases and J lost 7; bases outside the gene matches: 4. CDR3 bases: TGTGCCAGCAGCCAGACAGGGGACGGTGAAAAACTGTTTTTT. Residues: CASSQTGDGEKLFF. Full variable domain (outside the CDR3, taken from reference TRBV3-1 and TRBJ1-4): DTAVSQTPKYLVTQMGNDKSIKCEQNLGHDTMYWYKQDSKKFLKIMFSYNNKELIINETVPNRFSPKSPDKAHLNLHINSLELGDSAVYFCASSQTGDGEKLFFGSGTQLSVL.

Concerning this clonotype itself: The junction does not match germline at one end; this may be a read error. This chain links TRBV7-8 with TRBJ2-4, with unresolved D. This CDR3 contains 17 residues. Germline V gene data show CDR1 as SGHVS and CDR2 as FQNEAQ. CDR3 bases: TGTACCAGCAGCCCCTCCCGACCCCGAGGAGCCAAAAACATTCAGTACTTC. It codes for CTSSPSRPRGAKNIQYF. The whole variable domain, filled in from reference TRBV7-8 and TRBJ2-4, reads GAGVSQSPRYKVAKRGQDVALRCDPISGHVSLFWYQQALGQGPEFLTYFQNEAQLDKSGLPSDRFFAERPEGSVSTLKIQRTQQEDSAVYLCTSSPSRPRGAKNIQYFGAGTRLSVL.

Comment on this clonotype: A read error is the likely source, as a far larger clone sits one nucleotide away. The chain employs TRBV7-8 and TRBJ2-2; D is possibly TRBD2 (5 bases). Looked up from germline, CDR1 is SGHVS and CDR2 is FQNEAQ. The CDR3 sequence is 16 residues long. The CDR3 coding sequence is TGTGCCAGCAGACTAGGGTTTGGGAGCAACACCGGGGAGCCGTTTTTT. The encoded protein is CASRLGFGSNTGEPFF.

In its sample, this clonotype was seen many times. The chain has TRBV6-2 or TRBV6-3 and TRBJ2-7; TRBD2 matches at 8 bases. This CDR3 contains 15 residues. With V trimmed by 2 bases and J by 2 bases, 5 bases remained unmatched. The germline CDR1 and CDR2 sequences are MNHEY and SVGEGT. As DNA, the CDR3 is TGTGCCAGCAGTTACGGAGCGGGGGTAACCTACGAGCAGTACTTC. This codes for CASSYGAGVTYEQYF.

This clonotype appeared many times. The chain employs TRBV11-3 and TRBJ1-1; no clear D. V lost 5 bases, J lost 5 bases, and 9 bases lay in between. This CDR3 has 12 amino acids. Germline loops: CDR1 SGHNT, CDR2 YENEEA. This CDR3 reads CASSHSKTEAFF. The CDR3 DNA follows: TGTGCCAGCAGCCACAGTAAGACTGAAGCTTTCTTT.

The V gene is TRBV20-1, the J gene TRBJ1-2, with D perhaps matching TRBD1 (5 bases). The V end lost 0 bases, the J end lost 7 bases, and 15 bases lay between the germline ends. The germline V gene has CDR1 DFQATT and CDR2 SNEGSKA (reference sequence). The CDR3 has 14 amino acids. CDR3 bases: TGCAGTGCTAGAGAGGGGGGAGGGGTTGGTGGCTACACCTTC. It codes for CSAREGGGVGGYTF.

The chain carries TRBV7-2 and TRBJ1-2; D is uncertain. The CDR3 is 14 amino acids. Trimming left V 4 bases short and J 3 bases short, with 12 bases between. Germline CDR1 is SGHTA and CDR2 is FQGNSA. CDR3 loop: CASSSLDGYYGYTF. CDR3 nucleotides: TGTGCCAGCAGCTCACTTGACGGGTACTATGGCTACACCTTC.

DNA for the CDR3: TGTGCCACCAGGTCCTCTGGGGCCAACGTCCTGACTTTC. Translation gives CATRSSGANVLTF. The chain is built from TRBV28 and TRBJ2-6, with unresolved D. The CDR3 extends over 13 amino acids. Germline V gives CDR1 MDHEN, CDR2 SYDVKM. Trimming took off 10 bases at V and 0 bases at J, with 7 bases between the two ends.

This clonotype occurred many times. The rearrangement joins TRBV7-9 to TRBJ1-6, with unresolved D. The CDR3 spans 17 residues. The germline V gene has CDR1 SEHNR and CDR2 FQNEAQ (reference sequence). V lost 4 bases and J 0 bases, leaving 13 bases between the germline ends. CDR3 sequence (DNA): TGTGCCAGCAGCTCCATGCAGGACCTCTCCTATAATTCACCCCTCCACTTT. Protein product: CASSSMQDLSYNSPLHF.

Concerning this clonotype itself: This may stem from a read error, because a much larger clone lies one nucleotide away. This CDR3 is CASNSHRVGQETQYF. The CDR3 DNA reads TGTGCCAGCAACTCCCACAGGGTGGGGCAAGAGACCCAGTACTTC. This chain joins TRBV7-2 and TRBJ2-5, with D maybe TRBD1 (6 bases). The V and J ends lost 7 bases and 2 bases respectively, with 17 bases between them. The CDR3 is made up of 15 amino acids. Germline V gene lookup returns CDR1 SGHTA and CDR2 FQGNSA.

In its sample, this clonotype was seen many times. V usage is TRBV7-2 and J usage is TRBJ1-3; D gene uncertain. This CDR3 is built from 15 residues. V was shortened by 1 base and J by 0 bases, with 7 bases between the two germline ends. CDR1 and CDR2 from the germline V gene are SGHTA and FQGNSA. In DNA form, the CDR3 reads TGTGCCAGCAGCTTAGGGCGGAACTCTGGAAACACCATATATTTT. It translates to CASSLGRNSGNTIYF. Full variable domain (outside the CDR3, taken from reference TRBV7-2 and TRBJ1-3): GAGVSQSPSNKVTEKGKDVELRCDPISGHTALYWYRQSLGQGLEFLIYFQGNSAPDKSGLPSDRFSAERTGGSVSTLTIQRTQQEDSAVYLCASSLGRNSGNTIYFGEGSWLTVV.

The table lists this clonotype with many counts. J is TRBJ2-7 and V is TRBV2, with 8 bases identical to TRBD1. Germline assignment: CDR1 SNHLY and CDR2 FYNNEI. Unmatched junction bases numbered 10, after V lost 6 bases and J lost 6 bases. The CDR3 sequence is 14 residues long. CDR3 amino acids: CASRRTGFFPEQYF. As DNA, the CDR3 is TGTGCCAGCAGACGGACAGGGTTTTTCCCCGAGCAGTACTTC.

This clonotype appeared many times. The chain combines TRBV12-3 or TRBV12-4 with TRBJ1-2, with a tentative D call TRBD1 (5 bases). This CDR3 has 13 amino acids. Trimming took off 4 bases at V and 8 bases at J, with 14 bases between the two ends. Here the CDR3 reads CASSSPGFRGYTF. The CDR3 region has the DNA TGTGCCAGCAGTTCACCAGGGTTTCGAGGCTACACCTTC.

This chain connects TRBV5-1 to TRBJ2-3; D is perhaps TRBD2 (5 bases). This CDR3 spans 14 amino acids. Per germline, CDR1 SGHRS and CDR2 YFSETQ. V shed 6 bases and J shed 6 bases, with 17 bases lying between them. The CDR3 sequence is CASMEDSHTDTQYF. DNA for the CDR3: TGCGCCAGCATGGAGGATAGTCACACGGATACGCAGTATTTT. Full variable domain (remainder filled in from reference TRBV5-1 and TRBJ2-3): KAGVTQTPRYLIKTRGQQVTLSCSPISGHRSVSWYQQTPGQGLQFLFEYFSETQRNKGNFPGRFSGRQFSNSRSEMNVSTLELGDSALYLCASMEDSHTDTQYFGPGTRLTVL.

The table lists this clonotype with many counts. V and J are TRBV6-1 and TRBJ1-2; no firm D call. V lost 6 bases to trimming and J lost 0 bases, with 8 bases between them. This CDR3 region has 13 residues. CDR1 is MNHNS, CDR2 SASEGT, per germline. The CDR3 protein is CASRPQTNYGYTF. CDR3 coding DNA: TGTGCCAGCAGGCCTCAGACTAACTATGGCTACACCTTC.

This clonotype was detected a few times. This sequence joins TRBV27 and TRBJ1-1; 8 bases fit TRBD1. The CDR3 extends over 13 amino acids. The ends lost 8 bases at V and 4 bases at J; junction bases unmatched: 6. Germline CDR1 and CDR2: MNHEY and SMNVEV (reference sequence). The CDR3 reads CASGTTGGTEAFF. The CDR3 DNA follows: TGTGCCAGCGGTACTACAGGGGGCACTGAAGCTTTCTTT.

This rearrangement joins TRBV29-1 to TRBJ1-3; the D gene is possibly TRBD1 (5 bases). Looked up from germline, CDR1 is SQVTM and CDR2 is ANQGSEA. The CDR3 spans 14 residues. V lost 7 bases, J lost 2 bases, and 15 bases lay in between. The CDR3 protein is CSASSGGTGNTIYF. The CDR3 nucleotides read TGCAGCGCCTCGTCGGGGGGAACTGGAAACACCATATATTTT.

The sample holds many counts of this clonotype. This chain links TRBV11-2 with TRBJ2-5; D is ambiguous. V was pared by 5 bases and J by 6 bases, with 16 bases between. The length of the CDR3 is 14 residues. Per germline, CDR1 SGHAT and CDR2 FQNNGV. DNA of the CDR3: TGTGCCAGCAGCCGTCCGAGTAGACCCCAGACCCAGTACTTC. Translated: CASSRPSRPQTQYF.

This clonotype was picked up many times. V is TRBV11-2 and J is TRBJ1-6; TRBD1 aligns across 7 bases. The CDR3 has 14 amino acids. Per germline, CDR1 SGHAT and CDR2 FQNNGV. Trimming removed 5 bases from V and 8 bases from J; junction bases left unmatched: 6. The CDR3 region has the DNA TGTGCCAGCAGCCGAGGAACAGGGGATTCACCCCTCCACTTT. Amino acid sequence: CASSRGTGDSPLHF.

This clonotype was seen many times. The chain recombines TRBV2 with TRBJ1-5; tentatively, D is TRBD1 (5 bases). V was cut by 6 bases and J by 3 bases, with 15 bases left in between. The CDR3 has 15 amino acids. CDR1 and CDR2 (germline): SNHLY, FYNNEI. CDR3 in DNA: TGTGCCAGCAGCGAGGGGAGGTCCCTCAATCAGCCCCAGCATTTT. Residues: CASSEGRSLNQPQHF. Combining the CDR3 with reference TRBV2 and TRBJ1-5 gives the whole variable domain EPEVTQTPSHQVTQMGQEVILRCVPISNHLYFYWYRQILGQKVEFLVSFYNNEISEKSEIFDDQFSVERPDGSNFTLKIRSTKLEDSAMYFCASSEGRSLNQPQHFGDGTRLSIL.

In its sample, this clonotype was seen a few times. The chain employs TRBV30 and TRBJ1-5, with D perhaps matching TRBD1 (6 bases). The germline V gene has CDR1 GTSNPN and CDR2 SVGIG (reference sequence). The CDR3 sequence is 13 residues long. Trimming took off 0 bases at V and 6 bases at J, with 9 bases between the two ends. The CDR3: CAWSVTGTQPQHF. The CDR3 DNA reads TGTGCCTGGAGTGTAACAGGGACTCAGCCCCAGCATTTT.

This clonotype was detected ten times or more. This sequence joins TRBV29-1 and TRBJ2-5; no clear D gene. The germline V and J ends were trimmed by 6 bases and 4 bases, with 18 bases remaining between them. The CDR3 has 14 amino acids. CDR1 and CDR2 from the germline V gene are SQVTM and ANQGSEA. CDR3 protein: CSVDGAKNGETQYF. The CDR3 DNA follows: TGCAGCGTCGACGGAGCTAAGAATGGAGAGACCCAGTACTTC.

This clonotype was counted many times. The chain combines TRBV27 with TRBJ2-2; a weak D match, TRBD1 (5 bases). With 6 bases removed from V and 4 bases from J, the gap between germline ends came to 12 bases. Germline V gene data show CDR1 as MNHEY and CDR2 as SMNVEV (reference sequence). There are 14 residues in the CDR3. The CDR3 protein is CASRIDSFTGELFF. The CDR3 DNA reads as TGTGCCAGCAGGATTGACAGCTTCACCGGGGAGCTGTTTTTT.

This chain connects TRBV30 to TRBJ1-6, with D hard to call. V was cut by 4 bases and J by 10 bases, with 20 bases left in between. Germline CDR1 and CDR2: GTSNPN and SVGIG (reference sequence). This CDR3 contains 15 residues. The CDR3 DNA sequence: TGTGCCTGGAATACGGGGTCGGGGTCTCAGTCACCCCTCCACTTT. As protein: CAWNTGSGSQSPLHF.

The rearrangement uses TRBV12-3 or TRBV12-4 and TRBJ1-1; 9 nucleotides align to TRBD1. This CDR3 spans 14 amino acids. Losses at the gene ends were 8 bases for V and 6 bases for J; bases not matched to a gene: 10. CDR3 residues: CASYSGDRVAEAFF. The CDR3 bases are TGTGCCAGCTACTCCGGGGACAGGGTCGCTGAAGCTTTCTTT.

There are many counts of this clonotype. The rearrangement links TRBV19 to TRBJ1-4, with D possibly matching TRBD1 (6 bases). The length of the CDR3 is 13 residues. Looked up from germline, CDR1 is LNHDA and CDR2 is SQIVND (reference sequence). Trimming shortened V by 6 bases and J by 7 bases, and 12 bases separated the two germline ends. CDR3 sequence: CASSQDSGEKLFF. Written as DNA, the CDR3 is TGTGCCAGTAGCCAGGACAGTGGTGAAAAACTGTTTTTT.

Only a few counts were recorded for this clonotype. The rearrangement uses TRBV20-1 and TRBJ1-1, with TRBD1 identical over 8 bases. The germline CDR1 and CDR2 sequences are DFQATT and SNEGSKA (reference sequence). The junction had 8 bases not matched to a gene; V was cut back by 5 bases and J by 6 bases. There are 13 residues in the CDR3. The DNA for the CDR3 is TGCAGTGCTTGGACAGGGTTGACTCCTGAAGCTTTCTTT. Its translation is CSAWTGLTPEAFF.

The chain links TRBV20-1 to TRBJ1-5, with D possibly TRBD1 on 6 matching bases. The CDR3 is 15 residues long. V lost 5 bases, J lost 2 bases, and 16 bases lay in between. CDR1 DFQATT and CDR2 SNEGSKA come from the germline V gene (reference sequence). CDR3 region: CSAPTEQGGNQPQHF. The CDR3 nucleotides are TGCAGTGCTCCAACGGAACAGGGTGGCAATCAGCCCCAGCATTTT.

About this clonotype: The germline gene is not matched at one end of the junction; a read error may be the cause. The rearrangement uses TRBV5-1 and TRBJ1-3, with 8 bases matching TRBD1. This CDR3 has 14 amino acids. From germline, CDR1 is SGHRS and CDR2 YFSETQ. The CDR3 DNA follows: TGCGCCAGCAGCCCGGGACAGGCTGGAAACACCGTATATTTT. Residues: CASSPGQAGNTVYF.

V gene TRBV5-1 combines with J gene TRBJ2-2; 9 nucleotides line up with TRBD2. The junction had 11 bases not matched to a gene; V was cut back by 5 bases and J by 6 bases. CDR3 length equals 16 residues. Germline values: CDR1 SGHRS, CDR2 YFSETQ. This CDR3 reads CASSLVAGVLPGELFF. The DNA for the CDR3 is TGCGCCAGCAGTCTTGTAGCGGGAGTCTTGCCCGGGGAGCTGTTTTTT.